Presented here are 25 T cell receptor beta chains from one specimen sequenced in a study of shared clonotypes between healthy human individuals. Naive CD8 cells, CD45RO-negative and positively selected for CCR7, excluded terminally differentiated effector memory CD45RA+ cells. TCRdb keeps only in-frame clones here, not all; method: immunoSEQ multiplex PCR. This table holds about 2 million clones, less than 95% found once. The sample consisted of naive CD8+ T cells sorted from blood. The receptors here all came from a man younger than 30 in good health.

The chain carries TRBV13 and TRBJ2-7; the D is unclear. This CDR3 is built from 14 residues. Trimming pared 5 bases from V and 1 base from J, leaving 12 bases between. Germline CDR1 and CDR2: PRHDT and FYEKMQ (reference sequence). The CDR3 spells CASSPQSVSYEQYF. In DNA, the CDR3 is TGTGCCAGCAGCCCCCAGTCGGTGTCCTACGAGCAGTACTTC.

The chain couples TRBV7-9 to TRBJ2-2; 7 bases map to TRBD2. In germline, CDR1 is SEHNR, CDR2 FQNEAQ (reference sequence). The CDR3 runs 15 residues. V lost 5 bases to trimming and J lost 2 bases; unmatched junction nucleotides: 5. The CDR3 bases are TGTGCCAGCAGCCGAAGCGGGATAAACACCGGGGAGCTGTTTTTT. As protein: CASSRSGINTGELFF.

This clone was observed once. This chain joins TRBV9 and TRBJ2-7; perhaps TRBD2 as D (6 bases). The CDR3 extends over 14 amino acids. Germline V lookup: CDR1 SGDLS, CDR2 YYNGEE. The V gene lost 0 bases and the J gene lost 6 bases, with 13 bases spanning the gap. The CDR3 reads CASSVAGEGLEQYF. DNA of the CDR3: TGTGCCAGCAGCGTAGCGGGAGAGGGGCTCGAGCAGTACTTC.

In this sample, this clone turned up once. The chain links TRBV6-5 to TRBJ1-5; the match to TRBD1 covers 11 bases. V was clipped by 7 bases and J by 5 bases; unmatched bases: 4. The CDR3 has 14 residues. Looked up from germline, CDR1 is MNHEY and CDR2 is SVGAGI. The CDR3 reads CASKPGQGDQPQHF. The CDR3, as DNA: TGTGCCAGCAAACCGGGACAGGGGGATCAGCCCCAGCATTTT.

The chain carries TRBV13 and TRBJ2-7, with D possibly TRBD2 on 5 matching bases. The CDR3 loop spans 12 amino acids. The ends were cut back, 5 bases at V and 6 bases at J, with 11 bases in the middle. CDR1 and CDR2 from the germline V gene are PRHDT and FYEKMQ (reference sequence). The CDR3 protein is CASSATRAEQYF. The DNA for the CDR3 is TGTGCCAGCAGCGCCACTAGGGCCGAGCAGTACTTC.

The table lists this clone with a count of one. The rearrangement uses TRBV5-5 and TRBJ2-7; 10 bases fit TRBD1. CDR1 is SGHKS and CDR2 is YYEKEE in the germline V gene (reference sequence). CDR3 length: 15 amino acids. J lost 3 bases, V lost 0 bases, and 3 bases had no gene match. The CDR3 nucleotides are TGTGCCAGCAGCTTGGGCGGACAGGGGGGCTACGAGCAGTACTTC. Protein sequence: CASSLGGQGGYEQYF.

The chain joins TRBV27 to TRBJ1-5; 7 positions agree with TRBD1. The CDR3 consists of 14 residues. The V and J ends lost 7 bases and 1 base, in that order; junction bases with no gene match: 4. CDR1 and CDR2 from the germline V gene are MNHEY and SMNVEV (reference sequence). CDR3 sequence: CASKKTGSNQPQHF. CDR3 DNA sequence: TGTGCCAGCAAGAAGACAGGGAGCAATCAGCCCCAGCATTTT.

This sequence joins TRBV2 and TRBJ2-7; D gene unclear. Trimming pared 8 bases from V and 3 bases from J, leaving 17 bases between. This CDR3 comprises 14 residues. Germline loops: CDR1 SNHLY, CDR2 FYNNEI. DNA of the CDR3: TGTGCCAGCGGACGCCCGCCCACCCTCTACGAGCAGTACTTC. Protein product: CASGRPPTLYEQYF.

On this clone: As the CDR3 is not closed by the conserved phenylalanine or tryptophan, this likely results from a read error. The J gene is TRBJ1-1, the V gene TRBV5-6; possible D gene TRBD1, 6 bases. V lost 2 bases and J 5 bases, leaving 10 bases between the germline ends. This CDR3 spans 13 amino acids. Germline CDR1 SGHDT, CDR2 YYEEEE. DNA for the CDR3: TGTGCCAGCAGCTTCGGGGGGCGGACTGAAGCTTTCGTT. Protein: CASSFGGRTEAFV.

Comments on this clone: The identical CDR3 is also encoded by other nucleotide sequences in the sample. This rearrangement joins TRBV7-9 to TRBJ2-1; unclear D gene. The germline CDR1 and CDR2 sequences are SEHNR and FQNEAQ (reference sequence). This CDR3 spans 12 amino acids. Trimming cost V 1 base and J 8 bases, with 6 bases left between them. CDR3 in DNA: TGTGCCAGCAGCTTAGGGCGTGATGAGCAGTTCTTC. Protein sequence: CASSLGRDEQFF.

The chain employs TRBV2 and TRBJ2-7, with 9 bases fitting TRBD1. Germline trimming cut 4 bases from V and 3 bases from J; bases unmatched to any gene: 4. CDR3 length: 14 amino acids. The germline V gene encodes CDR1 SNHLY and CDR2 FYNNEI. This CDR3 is CASSAGTGNYEQYF. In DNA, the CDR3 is TGTGCCAGCAGTGCTGGGACAGGGAACTACGAGCAGTACTTC.

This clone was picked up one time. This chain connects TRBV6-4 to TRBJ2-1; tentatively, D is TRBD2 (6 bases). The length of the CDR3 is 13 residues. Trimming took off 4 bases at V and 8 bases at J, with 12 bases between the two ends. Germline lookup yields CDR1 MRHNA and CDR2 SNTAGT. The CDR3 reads CASSAGVDYEQFF. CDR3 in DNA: TGTGCCAGCAGTGCGGGAGTGGACTATGAGCAGTTCTTC.

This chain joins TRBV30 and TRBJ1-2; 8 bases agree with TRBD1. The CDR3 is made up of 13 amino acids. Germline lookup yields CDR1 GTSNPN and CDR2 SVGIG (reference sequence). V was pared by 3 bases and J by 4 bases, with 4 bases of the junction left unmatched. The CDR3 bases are TGTGCCTGGAGGGACAGGGATTTCTATGGCTACACCTTC. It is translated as CAWRDRDFYGYTF.

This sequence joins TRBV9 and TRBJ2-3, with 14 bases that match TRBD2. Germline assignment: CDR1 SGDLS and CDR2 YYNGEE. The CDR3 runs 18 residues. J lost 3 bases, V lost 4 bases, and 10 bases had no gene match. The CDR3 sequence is CASSPAGTSGRGTDTQYF. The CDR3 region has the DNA TGTGCCAGCAGCCCCGCCGGGACTAGCGGGAGAGGGACAGATACGCAGTATTTT.

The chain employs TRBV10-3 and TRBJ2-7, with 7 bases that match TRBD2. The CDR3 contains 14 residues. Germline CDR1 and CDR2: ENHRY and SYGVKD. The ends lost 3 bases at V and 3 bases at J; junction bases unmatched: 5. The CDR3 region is CAISDLGDYYEQYF. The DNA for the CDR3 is TGTGCCATCAGTGATCTGGGGGACTACTACGAGCAGTACTTC.

The CDR3 DNA reads as TGTGCCTGGGGACTAGCGGGAGGTCTGATCGGGGAGCTGTTTTTT. It encodes CAWGLAGGLIGELFF. The genes are TRBV30 and TRBJ2-2; 14 nucleotides line up with TRBD2. Trimming cost V 5 bases and J 7 bases; bases outside gene matches: 6. This CDR3 region has 15 residues. Germline lookup yields CDR1 GTSNPN and CDR2 SVGIG (reference sequence).

CDR3 residues: CSVDHIQEGSYNEQFF. The CDR3 bases are TGCAGCGTTGATCACATACAGGAGGGATCCTACAATGAGCAGTTCTTC. V is TRBV29-1 and J is TRBJ2-1, with a tentative D call TRBD2 (6 bases). The CDR3 contains 16 residues. Germline values: CDR1 SQVTM, CDR2 ANQGSEA. Trimming left V 3 bases short and J 1 base short, with 16 bases between.

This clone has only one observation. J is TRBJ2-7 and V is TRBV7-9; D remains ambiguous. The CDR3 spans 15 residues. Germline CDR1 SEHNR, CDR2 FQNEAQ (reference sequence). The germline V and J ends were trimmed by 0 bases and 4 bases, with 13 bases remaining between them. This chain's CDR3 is CASSLARIGYYEQYF. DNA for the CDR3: TGTGCCAGCAGCTTAGCCAGGATTGGTTATTACGAGCAGTACTTC.

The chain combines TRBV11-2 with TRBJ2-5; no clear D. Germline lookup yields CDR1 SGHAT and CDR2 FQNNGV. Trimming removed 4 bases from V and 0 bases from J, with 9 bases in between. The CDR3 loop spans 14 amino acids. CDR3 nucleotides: TGTGCCAGCAGCTCAACAGCCTACCAAGAGACCCAGTACTTC. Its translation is CASSSTAYQETQYF.

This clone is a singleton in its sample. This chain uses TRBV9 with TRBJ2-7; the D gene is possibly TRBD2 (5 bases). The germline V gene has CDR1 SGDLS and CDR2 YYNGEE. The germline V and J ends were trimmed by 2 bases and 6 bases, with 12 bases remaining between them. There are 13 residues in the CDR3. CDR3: CASSVSDGSEQYF. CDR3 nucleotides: TGTGCCAGCAGCGTTTCGGATGGGAGCGAGCAGTACTTC.

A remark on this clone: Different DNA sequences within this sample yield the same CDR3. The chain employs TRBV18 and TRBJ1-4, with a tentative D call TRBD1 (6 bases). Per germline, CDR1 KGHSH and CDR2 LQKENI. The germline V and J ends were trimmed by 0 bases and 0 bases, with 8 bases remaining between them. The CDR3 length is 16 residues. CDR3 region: CASSPPQGPTNEKLFF. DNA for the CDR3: TGTGCCAGCTCACCACCCCAGGGGCCAACTAATGAAAAACTGTTTTTT.

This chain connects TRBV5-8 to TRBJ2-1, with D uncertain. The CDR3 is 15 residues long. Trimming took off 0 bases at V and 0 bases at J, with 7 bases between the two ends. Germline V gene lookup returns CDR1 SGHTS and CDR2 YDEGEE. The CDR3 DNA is TGTGCCAGCAGCTTGGTCGTTAGCTCCTACAATGAGCAGTTCTTC. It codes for CASSLVVSSYNEQFF.

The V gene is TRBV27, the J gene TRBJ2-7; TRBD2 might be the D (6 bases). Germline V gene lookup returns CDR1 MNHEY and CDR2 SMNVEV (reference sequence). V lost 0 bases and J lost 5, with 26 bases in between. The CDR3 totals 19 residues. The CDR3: CASSLSPGVGGGIGNEQYF. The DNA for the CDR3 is TGTGCCAGCAGTTTATCTCCCGGAGTGGGAGGTGGGATAGGAAACGAGCAGTACTTC.

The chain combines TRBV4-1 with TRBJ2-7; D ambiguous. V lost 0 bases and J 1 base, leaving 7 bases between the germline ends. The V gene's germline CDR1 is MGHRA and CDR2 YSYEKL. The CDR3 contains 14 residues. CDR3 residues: CASSQEHPSYEQYF. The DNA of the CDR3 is TGCGCCAGCAGCCAAGAACACCCGTCCTACGAGCAGTACTTC.

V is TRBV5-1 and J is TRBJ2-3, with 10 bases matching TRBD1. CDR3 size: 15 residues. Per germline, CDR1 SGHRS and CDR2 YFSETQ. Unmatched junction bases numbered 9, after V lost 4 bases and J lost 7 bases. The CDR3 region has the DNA TGCGCCAGCAGCCCGGGACAGGGGCCGCTGAATACGCAGTATTTT. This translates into CASSPGQGPLNTQYF.